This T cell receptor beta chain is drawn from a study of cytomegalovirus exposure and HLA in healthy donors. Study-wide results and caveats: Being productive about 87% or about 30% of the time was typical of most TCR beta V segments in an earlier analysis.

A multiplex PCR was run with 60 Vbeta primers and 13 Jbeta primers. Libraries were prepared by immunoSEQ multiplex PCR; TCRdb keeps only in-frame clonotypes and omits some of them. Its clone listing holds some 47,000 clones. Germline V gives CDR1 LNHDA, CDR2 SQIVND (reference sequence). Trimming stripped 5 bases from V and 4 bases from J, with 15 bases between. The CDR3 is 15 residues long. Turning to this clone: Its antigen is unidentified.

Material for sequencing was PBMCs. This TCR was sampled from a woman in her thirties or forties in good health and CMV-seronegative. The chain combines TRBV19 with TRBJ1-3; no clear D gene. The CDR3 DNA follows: TGTGCCAGTAGTCCGGTATACAGTATCGGAAACACCATATATTTT. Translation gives CASSPVYSIGNTIYF.